This TCR beta chain was recorded in a study of vaccination effects on CD4 cells after COVID-19. TCRdb's copy holds only in-frame clones and misses some; the assay was immunoSEQ multiplex PCR. The profile shows about 61,000 clones, roughly 79% of them singletons. This clone was recorded a few times. Its antigen is undetermined. Sequencing followed a ViraFEST assay step that expanded antigen-specific CD4+ T cells with viral peptide pools. CD4+ T cells were isolated after around ten days of culture. All vaccine recipients tested negative for nucleocapsid antibodies and had never contracted SARS-CoV-2 infection. Study results and limitations: After vaccination, at late timepoints, clones induced by infection and by vaccine contracted markedly.

V gave up 3 bases and J gave up 3 bases; unmatched junction bases: 5. This CDR3 region has 15 residues. Germline V gene sequence: CDR1 KGHSH, CDR2 LQKENI. This sequence was found in a human donor who received a COVID-19 vaccine. Sequencing used CD4+ T cells from PBMCs cultured with HCoV-229E spike peptides, obtained before COVID-19 vaccination. J is TRBJ2-3 and V is TRBV18; the match to TRBD2 covers 8 bases. The CDR3 DNA sequence: TGTGCCAGCTCACCTTCTGGCGGGGGGACAGATACGCAGTATTTT. It codes for CASSPSGGGTDTQYF.